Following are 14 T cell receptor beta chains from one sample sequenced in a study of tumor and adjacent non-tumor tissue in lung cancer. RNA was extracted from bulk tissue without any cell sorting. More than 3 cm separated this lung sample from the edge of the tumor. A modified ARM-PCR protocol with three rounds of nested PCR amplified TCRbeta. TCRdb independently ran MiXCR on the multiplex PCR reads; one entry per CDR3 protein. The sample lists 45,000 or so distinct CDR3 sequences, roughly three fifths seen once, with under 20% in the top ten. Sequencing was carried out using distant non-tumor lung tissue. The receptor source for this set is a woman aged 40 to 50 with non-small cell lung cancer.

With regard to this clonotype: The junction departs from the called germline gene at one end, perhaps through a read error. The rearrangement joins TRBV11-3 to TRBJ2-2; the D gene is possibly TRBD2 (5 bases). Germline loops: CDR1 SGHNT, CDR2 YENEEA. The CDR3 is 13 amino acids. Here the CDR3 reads CASNLAGHGELFF. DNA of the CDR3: TGTGCCAGCAACTTAGCCGGCCACGGGGAGCTGTTTTTC.

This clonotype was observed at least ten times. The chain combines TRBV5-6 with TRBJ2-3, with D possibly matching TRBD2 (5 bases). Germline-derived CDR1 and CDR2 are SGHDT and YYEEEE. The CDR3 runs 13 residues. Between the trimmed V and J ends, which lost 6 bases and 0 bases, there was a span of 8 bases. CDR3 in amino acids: CASNEGSTDTQYF. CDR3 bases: TGTGCCAGCAATGAGGGTAGCACAGATACGCAGTATTTT.

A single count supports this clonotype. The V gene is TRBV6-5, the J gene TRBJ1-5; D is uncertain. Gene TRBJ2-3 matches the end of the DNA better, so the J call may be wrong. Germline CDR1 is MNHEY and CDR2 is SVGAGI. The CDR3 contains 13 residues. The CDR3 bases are TGTGCCAGCAGCTCTTCCCCAGATCAGTCCCAGTATTTT. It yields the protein CASSSSPDQSQYF.

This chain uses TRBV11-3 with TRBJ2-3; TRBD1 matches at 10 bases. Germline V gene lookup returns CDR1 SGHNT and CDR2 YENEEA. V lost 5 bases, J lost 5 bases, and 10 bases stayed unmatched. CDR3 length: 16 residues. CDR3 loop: CASSLWTGGGIDTQYF. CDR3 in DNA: TGTGCCAGCAGCCTTTGGACAGGGGGAGGGATAGATACGCAGTATTTT.

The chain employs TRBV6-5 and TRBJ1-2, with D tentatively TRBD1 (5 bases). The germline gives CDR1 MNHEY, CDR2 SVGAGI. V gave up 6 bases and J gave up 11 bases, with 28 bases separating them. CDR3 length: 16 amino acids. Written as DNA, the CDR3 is TGTGCCAGCAGCCACCGGGCGGGGCCGCTTGGCTATGATTACACCTTC. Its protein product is CASSHRAGPLGYDYTF.

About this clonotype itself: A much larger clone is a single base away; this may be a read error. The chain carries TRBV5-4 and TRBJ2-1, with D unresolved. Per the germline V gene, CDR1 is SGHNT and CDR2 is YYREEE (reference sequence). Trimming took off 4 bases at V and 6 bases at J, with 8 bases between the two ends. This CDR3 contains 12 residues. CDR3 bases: TGTGCCAGCAGCACGAGTAGCAATGAGCAGTTCTTC. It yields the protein CASSTSSNEQFF.

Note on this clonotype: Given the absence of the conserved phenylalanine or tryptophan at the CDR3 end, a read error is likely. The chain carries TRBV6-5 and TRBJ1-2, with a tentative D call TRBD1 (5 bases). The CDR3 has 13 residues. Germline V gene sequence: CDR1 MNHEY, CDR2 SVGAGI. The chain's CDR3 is CACSQGADYGYTL. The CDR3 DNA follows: TGTGCCTGCAGTCAAGGGGCGGACTATGGCTACACCCTC.

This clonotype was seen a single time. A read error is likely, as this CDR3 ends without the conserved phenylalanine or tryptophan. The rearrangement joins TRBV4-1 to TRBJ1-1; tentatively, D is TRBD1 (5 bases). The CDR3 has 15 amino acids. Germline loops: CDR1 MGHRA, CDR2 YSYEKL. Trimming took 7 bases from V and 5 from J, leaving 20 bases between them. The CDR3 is CASIPSVRGVTEAFS. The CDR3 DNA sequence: TGCGCCAGCATCCCGTCCGTTAGGGGAGTTACTGAAGCTTTCTCT.

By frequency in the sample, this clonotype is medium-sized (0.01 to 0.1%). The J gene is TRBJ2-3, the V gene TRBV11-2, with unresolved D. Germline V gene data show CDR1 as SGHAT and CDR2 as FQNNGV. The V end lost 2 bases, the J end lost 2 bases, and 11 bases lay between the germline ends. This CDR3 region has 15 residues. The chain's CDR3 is CASSLTLPPTDTQYF. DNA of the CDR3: TGTGCCAGCAGCTTAACGTTGCCCCCCACAGATACGCAGTATTTT.

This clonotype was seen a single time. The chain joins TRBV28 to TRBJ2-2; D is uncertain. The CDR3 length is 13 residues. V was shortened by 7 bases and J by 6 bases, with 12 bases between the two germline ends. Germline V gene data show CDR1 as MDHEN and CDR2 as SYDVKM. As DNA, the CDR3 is TGTGCCAGCACGCCCGTAGTTTCCGGGGAGCTGTTTTTT. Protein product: CASTPVVSGELFF.

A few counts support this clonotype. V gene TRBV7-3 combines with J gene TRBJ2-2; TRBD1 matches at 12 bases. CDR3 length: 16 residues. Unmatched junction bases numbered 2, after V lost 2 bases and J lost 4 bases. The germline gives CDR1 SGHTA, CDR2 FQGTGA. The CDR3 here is CASSLGGQGATGELFF. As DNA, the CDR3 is TGTGCCAGCAGCTTAGGGGGACAGGGGGCCACCGGGGAGCTGTTTTTT. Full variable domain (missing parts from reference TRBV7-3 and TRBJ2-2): GAGVSQTPSNKVTEKGKYVELRCDPISGHTALYWYRQSLGQGPEFLIYFQGTGAADDSGLPNDRFFAVRPEGSVSTLKIQRTERGDSAVYLCASSLGGQGATGELFFGEGSRLTVL.

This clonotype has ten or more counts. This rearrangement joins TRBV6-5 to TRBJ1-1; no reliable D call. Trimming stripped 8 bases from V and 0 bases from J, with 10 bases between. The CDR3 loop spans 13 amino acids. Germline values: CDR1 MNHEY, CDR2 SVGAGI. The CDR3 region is CASGETLNTEAFF. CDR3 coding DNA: TGTGCCAGCGGAGAGACTTTGAACACTGAAGCTTTCTTT.

CDR3 coding DNA: TGTGCCAGCAGTACCCGGGGAGCGGGAGACCACGAGCAGTACTTC. Residues: CASSTRGAGDHEQYF. The V gene is TRBV28, the J gene TRBJ2-7; 8 bases match TRBD2. V lost 5 bases to trimming and J lost 5 bases; unmatched junction nucleotides: 11. CDR3 size: 15 residues. Germline V gene lookup returns CDR1 MDHEN and CDR2 SYDVKM.

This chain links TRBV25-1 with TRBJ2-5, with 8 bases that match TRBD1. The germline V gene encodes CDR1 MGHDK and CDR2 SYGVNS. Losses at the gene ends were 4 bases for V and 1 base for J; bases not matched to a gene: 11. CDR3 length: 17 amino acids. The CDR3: CASSGPDRDKIQETQYF. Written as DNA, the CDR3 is TGTGCCAGCAGTGGACCGGACAGGGATAAAATCCAAGAGACCCAGTACTTC.